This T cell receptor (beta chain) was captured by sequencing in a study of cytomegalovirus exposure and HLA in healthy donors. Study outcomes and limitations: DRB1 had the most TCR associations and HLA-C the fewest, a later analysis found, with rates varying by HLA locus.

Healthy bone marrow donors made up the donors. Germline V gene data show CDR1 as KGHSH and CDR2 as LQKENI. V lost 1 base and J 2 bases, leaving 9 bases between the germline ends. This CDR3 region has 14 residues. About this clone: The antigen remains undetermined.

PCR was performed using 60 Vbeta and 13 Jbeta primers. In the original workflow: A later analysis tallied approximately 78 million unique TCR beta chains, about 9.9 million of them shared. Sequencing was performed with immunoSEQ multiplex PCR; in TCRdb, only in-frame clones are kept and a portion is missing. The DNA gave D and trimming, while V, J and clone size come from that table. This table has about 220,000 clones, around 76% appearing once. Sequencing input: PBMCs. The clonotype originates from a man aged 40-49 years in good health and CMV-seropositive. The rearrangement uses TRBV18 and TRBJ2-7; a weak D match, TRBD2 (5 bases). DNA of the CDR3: TGTGCCAGCTCACCACGGGGAGCCCCCTACGAGCAGTACTTC. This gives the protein CASSPRGAPYEQYF.